These T cell receptor beta chains were read from a single sample in a study of T cell responses to AZD1222 COVID-19 vaccine. Measured with immunoSEQ multiplex PCR; TCRdb has only the in-frame clones, and not every one. In the table there are some 130,000 clones, approximately 90% of which are singletons. This specimen consisted of peripheral blood, obtained on day 0 of AZD1222 vaccination. All receptors derive from an adult in good health. Both conserved end residues are part of each CDR3. Fields, in order: clone size, V gene, J gene, D gene, CDR3 DNA, CDR3 protein. A D gene is named only where the DNA matches it firmly. Size is omitted from some rows. Given values are once, few, many or a class for expanded clones.

>NA|TRBV6-2/TRBV6-3|TRBJ2-5|TRBD2
TGTGCCAGCAGTTACTCGACGGCGGGGGGTAGGCAAGAGACCCAGTACTTC
CASSYSTAGGRQETQYF
>NA|TRBV18|TRBJ2-7|NA
TGTGCCAGCTCACCTAGCTCGGAGCAGTACTTC
CASSPSSEQYF
>NA|TRBV6-2/TRBV6-3|TRBJ1-2|TRBD1
TGTGCCAGCAGTTACCAGGGACAGGGCTCCTATGGCTACACCTTC
CASSYQGQGSYGYTF
>NA|TRBV14|TRBJ2-2|NA
TGTGCCAGCAGCCCGTACATCACCGGGGAGCTGTTTTTT
CASSPYITGELFF
>NA|TRBV2|TRBJ1-2|NA
TGTGCCAGCAGTGGGGAGGGGCCCACCTTC
CASSGEGPTF
>NA|TRBV28|TRBJ2-5|NA
TGTGCCAGCAGTTTACAAGGGGGAGAGACCCAGTACTTC
CASSLQGGETQYF
>NA|TRBV30|TRBJ1-1|NA
TGTGCCTGGGGCAGGGGACCATACACTGAAGCTTTCTTT
CAWGRGPYTEAFF
>NA|TRBV6-6|TRBJ1-3|NA
TGTGCCAGCAGTCCGCAGGGCTCTGGAAACACCATATATTTT
CASSPQGSGNTIYF
>once|TRBV19|TRBJ1-2|NA
TGTGCCAGTAGGCTAGGGACGTGGAACTATGGCTACACCTTC
CASRLGTWNYGYTF
>NA|TRBV30|TRBJ1-3|TRBD1
TGTGCCTGGAGTGGGCCGACAGGGTTTGGAAACACCATATATTTT
CAWSGPTGFGNTIYF
>NA|TRBV4-2|TRBJ2-1|TRBD2
TGTGCCAGCAAGTCCGGGACTAGCGGGTCCTACAATGAGCAGTTCTTC
CASKSGTSGSYNEQFF
>once|TRBV11-2|TRBJ1-5|NA
TGTGCCAGCAGCTTAGTTGGGGGCTGGAGCAATCAGCCCCAGCATTTT
CASSLVGGWSNQPQHF
>once|TRBV19|TRBJ2-7|NA
TGTGCCAGTAGTTCCCAGGGCAACTACGAGCAGTACTTC
CASSSQGNYEQYF
>NA|TRBV3-1/TRBV3-2|TRBJ2-7|NA
TGTGCCAGCAGCCTCCGATTCGGACAGACCTACGAGCAGTACTTC
CASSLRFGQTYEQYF
>once|TRBV7-9|TRBJ1-1|NA
TGTGCCAGCAGCATAGTTCTCCTTTTGGGGGACACCAAAAACACTGAAGCTTTCTTT
CASSIVLLLGDTKNTEAFF
>NA|TRBV19|TRBJ1-1|NA
TGTGCCAGTCGGCCAGGGCCATTGAACACTGAAGCTTTCTTT
CASRPGPLNTEAFF
>NA|TRBV9|TRBJ2-1|TRBD2
TGTGCCAGCAGCGTAGATAGCGGGGGGGCTTCTTACAATGAGCAGTTCTTC
CASSVDSGGASYNEQFF